This TCR beta chain was identified in a study of T cell repertoires in cytomegalovirus infection. The wider study: In public TCR beta signatures, there were indications of both CMV infection and matching HLA type. Study-level points and caveats: Totalled public TCR beta family frequency picked out people who carried CMV plus the relevant HLA. Clonotype analysis showed dominance of the ex vivo response by HLA-C-restricted CMV-specific TCR beta clonotypes.

V was cut by 3 bases and J by 5 bases, with 17 bases left in between. The CDR3 loop spans 15 amino acids. Germline CDR1 and CDR2: MDHEN and SYDVKM. Notes on this clonotype: What it binds is unknown.

A single record per CDR3 protein comes from TCRdb applying MiXCR to the reads. The sample carries hundreds of thousands of distinct CDR3 sequences, 17% recorded once. The gene calls are TRBV28 and TRBJ2-7, with a weak D call TRBD1 (7 bases). Input material: PBMCs. This TCR was sampled from a human donor in good health (CMV status not recorded). Some clones in this sample may be carry-over from other donors' samples. The DNA of the CDR3 is TGTGCCAGCAGTTTTTCGACAGGGAGGATCGACGAGCAGTACTTC. Translated, it gives CASSFSTGRIDEQYF.